The T cell receptor beta chain described here comes from a study of blood T cell repertoires in COVID-19. Libraries were prepared by immunoSEQ multiplex PCR; TCRdb keeps only in-frame clonotypes and omits some of them. The top ten clones hold 0.95% to 1.5% of a sample with approximately 250,000 clones, around 88% of them seen once. The CDR3 extends over 16 amino acids. Trimming pared 1 base from V and 4 bases from J, leaving 13 bases between. Germline-derived CDR1 and CDR2 are SGHAT and FQNNGV. This receptor was taken from a woman in her thirties or forties with acute COVID-19. Specimen: PBMCs or T cells enriched from blood (not recorded which). The chain employs TRBV11-2 and TRBJ2-2; D may be TRBD2 (6 bases). CDR3 sequence reads: CASSLGTETSTGELFF. The CDR3 nucleotides read TGTGCCAGCAGCTTAGGTACCGAGACTAGCACCGGGGAGCTGTTTTTT.